Described below is a single TCR beta chain sequence and its context. Assay used: immunoSEQ multiplex PCR; TCRdb lists only in-frame clones, some missing. The sample holds 200,000 to 250,000 clones, about 85% seen once. Participant ages covered about 18 to 100 years across 20 to 30 US areas. Researchers sorted participants into cohorts using their self-reported clinical history. The entry originates in a study of blood T cell repertoires in COVID-19. Across the whole study: Sample material is recorded as cDNA or gDNA derived from T cells, B-cell-depleted T cells, or PBMCs.

The CDR3 consists of 17 residues. J was trimmed by 9 bases and V by 3 bases; bases with no gene match: 10. Looked up from germline, CDR1 is LGHNA and CDR2 is YNFKEQ. What was sequenced was PBMCs or T cells enriched from blood (not recorded which). The chain combines TRBV4-2 with TRBJ2-1; 14 positions agree with TRBD2. This TCR derives from a man aged 30 to 45 who had recovered from COVID-19. The CDR3 nucleotides are TGTGCCAGCAGCCAGGAATTGGGACTAGCGGGAGTAGGTGAGCAGTTCTTC. Protein sequence: CASSQELGLAGVGEQFF.